Listed here are 32 T cell receptor beta chains from one sample, sequenced in a study of shared clonotypes between healthy human individuals (TCRdb year 2020). For the CD8 naive samples, CD45RO-negative cells were positively selected for CCR7, yielding a CD45RA+CCR7+ population from which TemRA cells were excluded. Receptor amplification or capture employed the immunoSEQ multiplex PCR assay. Sourced from immuneACCESS, this table was stored by TCRdb with only in-frame sequences that have V and J called. A share of the clones is absent; for the studies checked, an unresolved V gene accounts for under half, and the remainder has no known explanation. Recorded for this sample are around 2.1 million clones; approximately 94% of them occurred a single time. The ten most abundant clones make up 1.5% to 2% of the sample. Sequencing was done on a sample of naive CD8+ T cells from PBMCs. This sample's cell subset or site label indicates: CD45RA+CCR7+. These receptors were obtained from a man in his late teens or twenties in good health. Some clones in this sample may be carry-over from other donors' samples.

The chain uses TRBV18 and TRBJ1-1; D gene ambiguous. The CDR3 contains 14 residues. Per the germline V gene, CDR1 is KGHSH and CDR2 is LQKENI. Trimming took off 0 bases at V and 5 bases at J, with 10 bases between the two ends. CDR3 coding DNA: TGTGCCAGCTCACCACCGGCCAGTACAACTGAAGCTTTCTTT. This translates into CASSPPASTTEAFF. The entire variable domain, with the rest obtained from reference TRBV18 and TRBJ1-1, is as follows: NAGVMQNPRHLVRRRGQEARLRCSPMKGHSHVYWYRQLPEEGLKFMVYLQKENIIDESGMPKERFSAEFPKEGPSILRIQQVVRGDSAAYFCASSPPASTTEAFFGQGTRLTVV.

This clone was recorded a few times. Here the CDR3 reads CASGLGRTEAFF. CDR3 DNA sequence: TGTGCTAGTGGTTTGGGTAGGACTGAAGCTTTCTTT. V gene TRBV12-5 combines with J gene TRBJ1-1; D unclear. The CDR3 is 12 amino acids. Germline-derived CDR1 and CDR2 are LGHNT and FRNRAP. V lost 1 base, J lost 5 bases, and 5 bases lay in between.

The chain has TRBV7-3 and TRBJ2-1; 8 bases map to TRBD1. This CDR3 region has 16 residues. CDR1 is SGHTA, CDR2 FQGTGA, per germline. The V gene end was trimmed by 5 bases and the J gene end by 5 bases; junction bases not matched to a gene: 11. The CDR3 loop is CASSRPTGEHDNEQFF. The CDR3 DNA reads TGTGCCAGCAGCCGGCCGACAGGGGAGCACGACAATGAGCAGTTCTTC. Complete variable domain (other parts from reference TRBV7-3 and TRBJ2-1): GAGVSQTPSNKVTEKGKYVELRCDPISGHTALYWYRQSLGQGPEFLIYFQGTGAADDSGLPNDRFFAVRPEGSVSTLKIQRTERGDSAVYLCASSRPTGEHDNEQFFGPGTRLTVL.

The J gene is TRBJ1-1, the V gene TRBV28; TRBD1 aligns across 9 bases. The V and J ends lost 4 bases and 3 bases, in that order; junction bases with no gene match: 9. The CDR3 is made up of 16 amino acids. CDR1 is MDHEN, CDR2 SYDVKM, per germline. CDR3 residues: CASSYWTGEEDTEAFF. In nucleotides, the CDR3 is TGTGCCAGCAGTTATTGGACAGGGGAGGAGGACACTGAAGCTTTCTTT. Together with reference TRBV28 and TRBJ1-1, the CDR3 gives the full variable domain: DVKVTQSSRYLVKRTGEKVFLECVQDMDHENMFWYRQDPGLGLRLIYFSYDVKMKEKGDIPEGYSVSREKKERFSLILESASTNQTSMYLCASSYWTGEEDTEAFFGQGTRLTVV.

This chain uses TRBV6-1 with TRBJ1-2; 7 positions match TRBD1. In germline, CDR1 is MNHNS, CDR2 SASEGT. The CDR3 spans 17 residues. V lost 4 bases to trimming and J lost 4 bases; unmatched junction nucleotides: 15. Written as DNA, the CDR3 is TGTGCCAGCAGTGGAACGACCCTGACAGGGCGCGGCTATGGCTACACCTTC. It codes for CASSGTTLTGRGYGYTF.

The V gene is TRBV19, the J gene TRBJ2-7; D is perhaps TRBD1 or TRBD2 (5 bases each). Trimming removed 4 bases at V and 0 bases at J, with 13 bases between. The CDR3 has 15 residues. From germline, CDR1 is LNHDA and CDR2 SQIVND (reference sequence). The CDR3 spells CASSKGPLSSYEQYF. The CDR3 nucleotides read TGTGCCAGTAGTAAGGGACCCCTGAGCTCCTACGAGCAGTACTTC.

This chain connects TRBV27 to TRBJ1-1; possibly TRBD1 for D (5 bases). Between the trimmed V and J ends, which lost 5 bases and 4 bases, there was a span of 17 bases. This CDR3 is 15 amino acids long. CDR1 and CDR2 from the germline V gene are MNHEY and SMNVEV (reference sequence). The CDR3 is CASSPLAGEVTEAFF. CDR3 nucleotide sequence: TGTGCCAGCAGTCCACTAGCGGGGGAGGTCACTGAAGCTTTCTTT.

In this sample, this clone turned up a few times. The chain carries TRBV13 and TRBJ1-2; a weak D match, TRBD1 (6 bases). From germline, CDR1 is PRHDT and CDR2 FYEKMQ (reference sequence). V dropped 5 bases and J dropped 4 bases, with 17 bases sitting between them. There are 15 residues in the CDR3. CDR3 loop: CASSVRGRTAYGYTF. DNA for the CDR3: TGTGCCAGCAGCGTTCGGGGGCGCACCGCCTATGGCTACACCTTC.

This clone was picked up a small number of times. The chain couples TRBV20-1 to TRBJ1-5; D gene unclear. The germline gives CDR1 DFQATT, CDR2 SNEGSKA (reference sequence). V shed 6 bases and J shed 9 bases, with 6 bases lying between them. This CDR3 has 9 amino acids. CDR3 residues: CSAAWPQHF. CDR3 bases: TGCAGTGCCGCTTGGCCCCAGCATTTT.

The V call is TRBV23-1, the J call TRBJ2-7; D is undetermined. TRBV23-1 is given ORF status, its function remaining uncertain. The length of the CDR3 is 11 residues. The ends were cut back, 2 bases at V and 3 bases at J, with 2 bases in the middle. The CDR3 DNA reads as TGCGCCAGCAGTCAAGTCTACGAGCAGTACTTC. Translating it yields CASSQVYEQYF.

The chain recombines TRBV9 with TRBJ2-1; perhaps TRBD2 as D (6 bases). V was cut by 3 bases and J by 10 bases, with 17 bases left in between. CDR1 and CDR2 (germline): SGDLS, YYNGEE. The CDR3 is 14 residues long. CDR3 residues: CASSARDWAREQFF. In nucleotides, the CDR3 is TGTGCCAGCAGCGCTAGGGACTGGGCTCGGGAGCAGTTCTTC.

As regards this clone: The same CDR3 is also encoded by other DNA sequences in this sample. The rearrangement uses TRBV10-3 and TRBJ2-1; 7 nucleotides line up with TRBD2. Germline-derived CDR1 and CDR2 are ENHRY and SYGVKD. This CDR3 region has 15 residues. The V gene end was trimmed by 4 bases and the J gene end by 0 bases; junction bases not matched to a gene: 3. The CDR3 sequence is CAISAGGSSYNEQFF. For the CDR3, the DNA is TGTGCCATCAGTGCAGGCGGGAGCTCCTACAATGAGCAGTTCTTC.

This sequence joins TRBV9 and TRBJ1-2; D is unclear. This CDR3 spans 17 amino acids. Germline V gene sequence: CDR1 SGDLS, CDR2 YYNGEE. V lost 1 base to trimming and J lost 5 bases, with 21 bases between them. The CDR3: CASSVYSGPVKSYGYTF. CDR3 DNA sequence: TGTGCCAGCAGCGTATATTCCGGACCAGTTAAGTCTTATGGCTACACCTTC.

The sample holds one count of this clone. V and J are TRBV27 and TRBJ2-1; 11 nucleotides align to TRBD2. Per germline, CDR1 MNHEY and CDR2 SMNVEV (reference sequence). V lost 8 bases to trimming and J lost 3 bases; unmatched junction nucleotides: 6. This CDR3 comprises 15 residues. CDR3 amino acids: CASRGLAAFYNEQFF. CDR3 nucleotide sequence: TGTGCCAGCCGGGGACTAGCGGCGTTCTACAATGAGCAGTTCTTC.

This clone has just one count. The V call is TRBV19, the J call TRBJ2-7; D may match TRBD1 or TRBD2 (6 bases each). The CDR3 is 12 amino acids. Germline V gene lookup returns CDR1 LNHDA and CDR2 SQIVND (reference sequence). V was trimmed by 1 base and J by 11 bases, leaving 12 bases between them. The CDR3 sequence is CASSIAGDWKYF. The CDR3 bases are TGTGCCAGTAGTATAGCAGGGGACTGGAAGTACTTC.

The chain carries TRBV21-1 and TRBJ2-7; TRBD2, the table's D call, lacks a check against the DNA. TRBV21-1 is a listed pseudogene. CDR3 length: 14 amino acids. The CDR3: CASSKVGEAYEQYF. The CDR3 DNA sequence: TGTGCCAGCAGCAAAGTAGGGGAGGCCTACGAGCAGTACTTC.

The chain is built from TRBV13 and TRBJ1-3; D is possibly TRBD1 (5 bases). Germline V CDR1 and CDR2: PRHDT, FYEKMQ (reference sequence). This CDR3 spans 16 amino acids. Deletions cut 1 base from V and 1 base from J, with 11 bases between. The CDR3 nucleotides are TGTGCCAGCAGCTTAGAGGGGACGGGGTCTGGAAACACCATATATTTT. Its protein product is CASSLEGTGSGNTIYF.

The V and J genes are TRBV15 and TRBJ2-1, with a weak D call TRBD1 (6 bases). This CDR3 region has 16 residues. Germline CDR1 reads LNHNV; CDR2 reads YYDKDF (reference sequence). V lost 0 bases and J 3 bases, leaving 12 bases between the germline ends. CDR3 DNA: TGTGCCACCAGCAGAGATCGAACAGGGAGCTACAATGAGCAGTTCTTC. Translating it yields CATSRDRTGSYNEQFF.

This chain joins TRBV6-6 and TRBJ1-3; D unresolved. The CDR3 extends over 15 amino acids. Germline-derived CDR1 and CDR2 are MNHNY and SVGAGI (reference sequence). Trimming cost V 5 bases and J 0 bases, with 11 bases left between them. CDR3 residues: CASSPIQSSGNTIYF. The CDR3 DNA follows: TGTGCCAGCAGTCCTATTCAAAGCTCTGGAAACACCATATATTTT.

This rearrangement joins TRBV27 to TRBJ2-1, with TRBD2 matching over 8 bases. The CDR3 has 17 amino acids. V lost 8 bases, J lost 0 bases, and 12 bases stayed unmatched. Germline lookup yields CDR1 MNHEY and CDR2 SMNVEV (reference sequence). In nucleotides, the CDR3 is TGTGCCAGCGCTGCCTCACGGGGGGGTCCCTCCTACAATGAGCAGTTCTTC. This sequence encodes CASAASRGGPSYNEQFF.

The rearrangement uses TRBV27 and TRBJ2-7; 10 nucleotides line up with TRBD1. V trimming: 5 bases; J trimming: 4 bases; junction bases outside the gene matches: 14. Germline V gene data show CDR1 as MNHEY and CDR2 as SMNVEV (reference sequence). This CDR3 has 17 amino acids. The CDR3 region is CASSTQNRDRGKYEQYF. DNA for the CDR3: TGTGCCAGCAGTACACAGAACCGGGACAGGGGAAAATACGAGCAGTACTTC.

The chain joins TRBV28 to TRBJ1-1; no clear D gene. Trimming left V 2 bases short and J 3 bases short, with 7 bases between. The CDR3 is 13 amino acids. Germline CDR1 reads MDHEN; CDR2 reads SYDVKM. The CDR3 DNA sequence: TGTGCCAGCAGTTTAGTCCTTGACACTGAAGCTTTCTTT. Protein product: CASSLVLDTEAFF. The full variable domain, rest sourced from reference TRBV28 and TRBJ1-1, is DVKVTQSSRYLVKRTGEKVFLECVQDMDHENMFWYRQDPGLGLRLIYFSYDVKMKEKGDIPEGYSVSREKKERFSLILESASTNQTSMYLCASSLVLDTEAFFGQGTRLTVV.

The chain is built from TRBV7-8 and TRBJ2-7, with 9 bases matching TRBD2. Unmatched junction bases numbered 9, after V lost 1 base and J lost 2 bases. The CDR3 covers 17 residues. Germline V lookup: CDR1 SGHVS, CDR2 FQNEAQ. The CDR3 DNA follows: TGTGCCAGCAGCTTAGATTTGGGACTAGCTAAGACCTACGAGCAGTACTTC. This sequence encodes CASSLDLGLAKTYEQYF.

The rearrangement links TRBV27 to TRBJ2-1; no reliable D call. Germline CDR1 MNHEY, CDR2 SMNVEV (reference sequence). Trimming pared 3 bases from V and 9 bases from J, leaving 9 bases between. The CDR3 is made up of 12 amino acids. CDR3 sequence: CASSFLRGEQFF. CDR3 nucleotides: TGTGCCAGCAGTTTTCTACGCGGTGAGCAGTTCTTC.

The chain employs TRBV4-1 and TRBJ2-7; 9 bases line up with TRBD2. The CDR3 totals 15 residues. After removal of 8 bases from V and 4 bases from J, the junction contained 12 bases not matched to a gene. Germline assignment: CDR1 MGHRA and CDR2 YSYEKL. CDR3 in DNA: TGCGCCAGCTGCCCCCGGACTAGCGATATATACGAGCAGTACTTC. Translating it yields CASCPRTSDIYEQYF.

The chain links TRBV13 to TRBJ2-7; D not certain. Trimming removed 5 bases at V and 1 base at J, with 9 bases between. CDR1 and CDR2 (germline): PRHDT, FYEKMQ (reference sequence). This CDR3 comprises 13 residues. CDR3 region: CASSPTTSYEQYF. The CDR3 DNA reads TGTGCCAGCAGCCCTACAACTTCCTACGAGCAGTACTTC.

The chain has TRBV5-1 and TRBJ2-7; D not resolved. This CDR3 is 12 amino acids long. CDR1 and CDR2 (germline): SGHRS, YFSETQ. Deletions cut 4 bases from V and 3 bases from J, with 8 bases between. CDR3 residues: CASSPYGYEQYF. CDR3 in DNA: TGCGCCAGCAGCCCGTACGGCTACGAGCAGTACTTC.

The V call is TRBV6-6, the J call TRBJ1-5; D gene ambiguous. This CDR3 comprises 14 residues. Germline values: CDR1 MNHNY, CDR2 SVGAGI (reference sequence). V lost 8 bases and J lost 7, with 18 bases in between. In DNA form, the CDR3 reads TGTGCCAGCCTAATGGTAGGGCCGGGGCAGCCCCAGCATTTT. The encoded protein is CASLMVGPGQPQHF.

For this clone: The same CDR3 also results from other DNA sequences found in this sample. This sequence joins TRBV28 and TRBJ1-5; TRBD1 matches 8 bases. CDR3 length: 14 residues. With V trimmed by 6 bases and J by 4 bases, 5 bases remained unmatched. Germline V CDR1 and CDR2: MDHEN, SYDVKM. CDR3 region: CASSPGGYNQPQHF. The CDR3 DNA reads TGTGCCAGCAGCCCAGGGGGCTATAATCAGCCCCAGCATTTT.

J is TRBJ1-1 and V is TRBV19; D not resolved. Between the trimmed V and J ends, which lost 5 bases and 4 bases, there was a span of 11 bases. CDR1 and CDR2 (germline): LNHDA, SQIVND (reference sequence). This CDR3 is 13 amino acids long. CDR3 sequence (DNA): TGTGCCAGTAGTCCACGAGGGAGCACTGAAGCTTTCTTT. The encoded protein is CASSPRGSTEAFF.

This chain connects TRBV4-1 to TRBJ1-2; D ambiguous. Germline values: CDR1 MGHRA, CDR2 YSYEKL. Trimming pared 1 base from V and 0 bases from J, leaving 18 bases between. The CDR3 consists of 18 residues. Here the CDR3 reads CASSQGVRSISANYGYTF. CDR3 nucleotide sequence: TGCGCCAGCAGCCAAGGGGTGAGAAGTATAAGCGCTAACTATGGCTACACCTTC.

J is TRBJ2-7 and V is TRBV5-6; possibly TRBD1 for D (5 bases). The V gene lost 4 bases and the J gene lost 3 bases, with 26 bases spanning the gap. Germline CDR1 and CDR2: SGHDT and YYEEEE. The CDR3 is 18 residues long. The DNA of the CDR3 is TGTGCCAGCAGCCCGGCAGTGATTCGACAGAGAAAAGACTACGAGCAGTACTTC. It encodes CASSPAVIRQRKDYEQYF.